A single sample gave rise to the 25 T cell receptor beta chains below, sequenced in a study of neoadjuvant anti-PD-1 for oral cavity cancer. The repertoire was sequenced with immunoSEQ multiplex PCR; TCRdb's copy has only in-frame clones and lacks some. The profile shows approximately 74,000 clones, approximately 84% of them singletons. The sample was PBMCs, taken before nivolumab (anti-PD-1) treatment. These receptors all stem from a person aged 40 to 85 with oral cavity squamous cell carcinoma.

The V and J genes are TRBV30 and TRBJ2-5; D call uncertain. CDR3 length equals 15 residues. CDR1 and CDR2 from the germline V gene are GTSNPN and SVGIG (reference sequence). Trimming pared 2 bases from V and 1 base from J, leaving 14 bases between. The CDR3: CAWSTGSILQETQYF. The CDR3 bases are TGTGCCTGGAGTACCGGGTCTATCCTCCAAGAGACCCAGTACTTC.

This clone has just a few counts. This chain joins TRBV15 and TRBJ2-7; D ambiguous. The CDR3 consists of 13 residues. Germline assignment: CDR1 LNHNV and CDR2 YYDKDF (reference sequence). Trimming removed 5 bases at V and 4 bases at J, with 12 bases between. CDR3 amino acids: CATSESAFYEQYF. CDR3 nucleotide sequence: TGTGCCACCAGCGAATCAGCGTTTTACGAGCAGTACTTC.

The CDR3 spells CASSYGTVLNEKLFF. Written as DNA, the CDR3 is TGTGCCAGCAGCTATGGGACAGTTCTCAATGAAAAACTGTTTTTT. This chain joins TRBV9 and TRBJ1-4, with 7 bases matching TRBD1. There are 15 residues in the CDR3. The germline CDR1 and CDR2 sequences are SGDLS and YYNGEE. Losses at the gene ends were 4 bases for V and 5 bases for J; bases not matched to a gene: 8.

The rearrangement links TRBV5-1 to TRBJ2-7, with 11 positions matching TRBD2. Trimming removed 4 bases from V and 0 bases from J; junction bases left unmatched: 6. This CDR3 comprises 16 residues. CDR1 is SGHRS, CDR2 YFSETQ, per germline. The CDR3 DNA reads as TGCGCCAGCAGCCCTGGGACTAGCGGCAGCTCCTACGAGCAGTACTTC. Its translation: CASSPGTSGSSYEQYF.

This rearrangement joins TRBV10-3 to TRBJ2-1; a possible D gene is TRBD2 (5 bases). The germline CDR1 and CDR2 sequences are ENHRY and SYGVKD. V lost 0 bases, J lost 0 bases, and 9 bases lay in between. There are 16 residues in the CDR3. CDR3 sequence (DNA): TGTGCCATCAGTGAGTCTAGCGCGAGCTCCTACAATGAGCAGTTCTTC. Amino acids: CAISESSASSYNEQFF.

This clone appeared a single time. This chain uses TRBV7-8 with TRBJ1-1, with D unclear. CDR1 and CDR2 (germline): SGHVS, FQNEAQ. There are 13 residues in the CDR3. Deletions cut 5 bases from V and 3 bases from J, with 10 bases between. CDR3 in amino acids: CASSPGRDTEAFF. CDR3 DNA: TGTGCCAGCAGCCCCGGCCGGGACACTGAAGCTTTCTTT. The entire variable domain, with the rest obtained from reference TRBV7-8 and TRBJ1-1, is as follows: GAGVSQSPRYKVAKRGQDVALRCDPISGHVSLFWYQQALGQGPEFLTYFQNEAQLDKSGLPSDRFFAERPEGSVSTLKIQRTQQEDSAVYLCASSPGRDTEAFFGQGTRLTVV.

The chain combines TRBV29-1 with TRBJ2-1, with 9 bases fitting TRBD2. Germline values: CDR1 SQVTM, CDR2 ANQGSEA. The CDR3 has 17 amino acids. The ends lost 7 bases at V and 7 bases at J; junction bases unmatched: 20. This CDR3 reads CSALEAVGLAGVNEQFF. The CDR3 bases are TGCAGCGCCCTGGAGGCCGTGGGATTAGCGGGAGTGAATGAGCAGTTCTTC.

The chain recombines TRBV7-8 with TRBJ1-2, with 7 bases fitting TRBD1. Trimming cost V 5 bases and J 8 bases; bases outside gene matches: 8. This CDR3 is 13 amino acids long. CDR1 and CDR2 (germline): SGHVS, FQNEAQ. The CDR3 loop is CASSLNRGGGYTF. The CDR3 DNA sequence: TGTGCCAGCAGCCTTAACAGGGGCGGGGGCTACACCTTC.

The chain carries TRBV27 and TRBJ2-7; the match to TRBD2 covers 12 bases. The CDR3 totals 17 residues. Germline V gene sequence: CDR1 MNHEY, CDR2 SMNVEV (reference sequence). V was pared by 3 bases and J by 9 bases, with 15 bases of the junction left unmatched. The DNA for the CDR3 is TGTGCCAGCAGTTTCCGAGGACTAGCGGGGTTACAATCGGGGCAGTACTTC. This sequence encodes CASSFRGLAGLQSGQYF.

Notes on this clone: Germline and junction disagree at one end, which may indicate a read error. The chain carries TRBV13 and TRBJ2-7, with unresolved D. CDR1 is PRHDT and CDR2 is FYEKMQ in the germline V gene (reference sequence). The CDR3 runs to 11 residues. CDR3 in DNA: TGTGCCAGCAGCTTAGGAACATTGAGGTGCTTC. Its protein product is CASSLGTLRCF.

The V gene is TRBV19, the J gene TRBJ2-6; D perhaps matches TRBD2 (5 bases). Germline loops: CDR1 LNHDA, CDR2 SQIVND (reference sequence). Trimming stripped 9 bases from V and 1 base from J, with 19 bases between. This CDR3 has 17 amino acids. CDR3 protein: CASGRLAVSSGANVLTF. CDR3 DNA: TGTGCCAGCGGCAGGCTAGCTGTTTCATCTGGGGCCAACGTCCTGACTTTC.

The CDR3 DNA follows: TGCAGCGTTACCAAACTAGCGGAGTCCACAGATACGCAGTATTTT. Protein sequence: CSVTKLAESTDTQYF. The V and J genes are TRBV29-1 and TRBJ2-3; 8 bases align to TRBD2. The trim removed 5 bases at V and 2 bases at J, leaving 9 bases unmatched. Germline values: CDR1 SQVTM, CDR2 ANQGSEA. This CDR3 region has 15 residues.

The chain joins TRBV11-2 to TRBJ2-3; D unclear. V shed 3 bases and J shed 1 base, with 11 bases lying between them. The germline V gene encodes CDR1 SGHAT and CDR2 FQNNGV. The CDR3 has 15 residues. DNA of the CDR3: TGTGCCAGCAGCTTGGAGTTCCAAGGCACAGATACGCAGTATTTT. Its protein product is CASSLEFQGTDTQYF.

The genes are TRBV6-5 and TRBJ2-7; 10 bases are a match to TRBD2. The CDR3 is 15 amino acids. Germline V CDR1 and CDR2: MNHEY, SVGAGI. V lost 7 bases and J lost 0; bases outside the gene matches: 6. CDR3 sequence: CASNLASGSSYEQYF. The CDR3 DNA reads TGTGCCAGCAATCTTGCTAGCGGGAGCTCCTACGAGCAGTACTTC.

Only one count was recorded for this clone. V is TRBV6-4 and J is TRBJ2-3, with 12 bases fitting TRBD2. CDR3 size: 15 residues. With 8 bases clipped from V and 5 bases from J, the junction kept 8 bases outside the gene matches. The germline V gene encodes CDR1 MRHNA and CDR2 SNTAGT. CDR3 region: CASRASGRGEDTQYF. CDR3 DNA: TGTGCCAGCCGTGCTAGCGGGAGGGGGGAAGATACGCAGTATTTT.

This clone was seen only once. The chain links TRBV28 to TRBJ1-1; a weak D match, TRBD1 (5 bases). V lost 4 bases, J lost 5 bases, and 8 bases lay in between. The germline V gene has CDR1 MDHEN and CDR2 SYDVKM. The CDR3 loop spans 12 amino acids. The CDR3 DNA follows: TGTGCCAGCAGTTCAGGGTTAACTGAAGCTTTCTTT. Translation gives CASSSGLTEAFF.

V and J are TRBV19 and TRBJ2-1; 10 positions match TRBD2. Trimming removed 5 bases from V and 7 bases from J; junction bases left unmatched: 5. The CDR3 spans 14 residues. In germline, CDR1 is LNHDA, CDR2 SQIVND (reference sequence). The CDR3 sequence: CASSASSGRNEQFF. CDR3 in DNA: TGTGCCAGTAGTGCAAGTAGCGGGAGGAATGAGCAGTTCTTC. Drawing the rest from reference TRBV19 and TRBJ2-1, the complete variable domain is DGGITQSPKYLFRKEGQNVTLSCEQNLNHDAMYWYRQDPGQGLRLIYYSQIVNDFQKGDIAEGYSVSREKKESFPLTVTSAQKNPTAFYLCASSASSGRNEQFFGPGTRLTVL.

The V and J genes are TRBV9 and TRBJ2-3; D gene unclear. Germline V CDR1 and CDR2: SGDLS, YYNGEE. Trimming stripped 3 bases from V and 0 bases from J, with 14 bases between. CDR3 length: 16 amino acids. CDR3 coding DNA: TGTGCCAGCAGCGCCAGCCCCGGTGTTAGCACAGATACGCAGTATTTT. This encodes CASSASPGVSTDTQYF.

The chain is built from TRBV9 and TRBJ2-7; TRBD1 aligns across 10 bases. CDR3 length equals 14 residues. Germline lookup yields CDR1 SGDLS and CDR2 YYNGEE. V trimming: 5 bases; J trimming: 3 bases; junction bases outside the gene matches: 5. The CDR3 DNA follows: TGTGCCAGCAGTGGGGGGACAGGGGACTACGAGCAGTACTTC. This gives the protein CASSGGTGDYEQYF.

The V gene is TRBV5-4, the J gene TRBJ2-2; the match to TRBD1 covers 7 bases. Germline CDR1 and CDR2: SGHNT and YYREEE (reference sequence). The CDR3 covers 15 residues. The V gene end was trimmed by 5 bases and the J gene end by 7 bases; junction bases not matched to a gene: 11. The CDR3 loop reads CASSSGTVGSGELFF. The DNA for the CDR3 is TGTGCCAGCAGTTCCGGGACAGTGGGCAGCGGGGAGCTGTTTTTT.

The chain joins TRBV11-2 to TRBJ2-5, with D possibly TRBD2 on 5 matching bases. The CDR3 is 12 residues long. V lost 4 bases and J 5 bases, leaving 8 bases between the germline ends. Germline V CDR1 and CDR2: SGHAT, FQNNGV. CDR3 sequence reads: CASSSQRETQYF. The CDR3 bases are TGTGCCAGCAGCTCTCAGCGGGAGACCCAGTACTTC.

The table lists this clone with a few counts. V gene TRBV28 combines with J gene TRBJ1-2; 7 bases fit TRBD1. V gave up 5 bases and J gave up 8 bases; unmatched junction bases: 17. This CDR3 is 16 amino acids long. CDR1 is MDHEN, CDR2 SYDVKM, per germline. The CDR3, as DNA: TGTGCCAGCAGTCCCTCAGGGGGGACTGATCTCGGGGGCTACACCTTC. The encoded protein is CASSPSGGTDLGGYTF.

This chain connects TRBV30 to TRBJ2-5, with no clear D. V lost 0 bases to trimming and J lost 10 bases, with 9 bases between them. This CDR3 region has 11 residues. CDR1 is GTSNPN and CDR2 is SVGIG in the germline V gene (reference sequence). The CDR3 is CAWSVHSLQYF. The DNA for the CDR3 is TGTGCCTGGAGTGTACATAGCCTCCAGTACTTC.

The chain couples TRBV27 to TRBJ2-3, with TRBD2 matching 7 bases. CDR3 length: 16 residues. J gave up 1 base and V 2 bases, and 6 bases lay outside the gene matches. CDR1 is MNHEY, CDR2 SMNVEV, per germline (reference sequence). The CDR3 DNA reads as TGTGCCAGCAGTTTAGGGGGGGACTCCCGCACAGATACGCAGTATTTT. This gives the protein CASSLGGDSRTDTQYF.

The sample holds a few counts of this clone. V and J are TRBV7-9 and TRBJ1-5; tentatively, D is TRBD1 (5 bases). Trimming took 3 bases from V and 7 from J, leaving 10 bases between them. CDR1 is SEHNR, CDR2 FQNEAQ, per germline (reference sequence). The CDR3 totals 13 residues. CDR3 bases: TGTGCCAGCAGCTTGATAGGGGAGCAGCCCCAGCATTTT. Amino acid sequence: CASSLIGEQPQHF.